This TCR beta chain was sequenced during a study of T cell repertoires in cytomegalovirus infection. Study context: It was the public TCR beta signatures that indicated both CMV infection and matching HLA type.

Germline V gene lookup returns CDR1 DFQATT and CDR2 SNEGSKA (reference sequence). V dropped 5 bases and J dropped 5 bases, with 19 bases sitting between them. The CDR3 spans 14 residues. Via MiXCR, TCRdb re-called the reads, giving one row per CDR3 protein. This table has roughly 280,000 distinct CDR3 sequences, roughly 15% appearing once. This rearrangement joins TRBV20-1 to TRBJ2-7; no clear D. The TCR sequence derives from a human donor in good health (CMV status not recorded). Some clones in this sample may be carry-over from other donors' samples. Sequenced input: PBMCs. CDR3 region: CSAGPRAVFHEQYF. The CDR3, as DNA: TGCAGTGCTGGCCCCCGCGCAGTGTTCCACGAGCAGTACTTC.